This TCR beta chain was profiled in a study of blood T cells in healthy people across ages. Investigators took 8 to 10 milliliters of peripheral blood from every donor. PCR was performed a second time for about 7 to 11 cycles using a sample-barcoded 5' primer and a J-beta primer mix. Each CDR3 protein gets one entry after TCRdb re-called the 5' RACE reads with MiXCR. The profile shows fewer than 700,000 distinct CDR3 sequences, more than 45% of them singletons. Details on this clonotype: The target antigen is unknown.

Study findings and constraints: PBMCs that were unsorted prevented a conclusive naive versus antigen-experienced comparison.

The TCR originated in a man older than 75 in good health. Specimen: blood.

The CDR3 bases are TGCGCCAGCAGCTTGGGTGGTAGCGTCTCCTACGAGCAGTACTTC. Translated, it gives CASSLGGSVSYEQYF. The V call is TRBV5-1, the J call TRBJ2-7; D is possibly TRBD2 (5 bases). CDR1 is SGHRS and CDR2 is YFSETQ in the germline V gene. Trimming stripped 0 bases from V and 0 bases from J, with 10 bases between. The CDR3 runs to 15 residues.